These T cell receptor beta chains were read from a single sample in a study of blood T cell repertoires in COVID-19. Clones were read by immunoSEQ multiplex PCR, and TCRdb kept only the in-frame ones, dropping some. Seen here are some 200,000 clones, roughly 87% observed once, and the top ten hold roughly 6.6%. Material for sequencing was peripheral blood. The source is a middle-aged woman with acute or convalescent COVID-19. Both conserved end residues are part of each CDR3. The order of the fields is J gene, clone size, D gene, V gene, CDR3 DNA, CDR3 protein. The D gene is left open where the match is weak. The listing skips clone size in some rows; elsewhere it reads once, few, many or a size class.

TRBJ2-1	.	.	TRBV18	TGTGCCAGCTCACCACCTACGGGCAATGAGCAGTTCTTC	CASSPPTGNEQFF
TRBJ1-2	.	TRBD1	TRBV4-1	TGCGCCAGCAGCCAGACGAGTACGAGGGGGCAGGACTATGGCTACACCTTC	CASSQTSTRGQDYGYTF
TRBJ2-7	.	.	TRBV7-8	TGTGCCAGCAGCCAGACAGCGCTCGGGTACGAGCAGTACTTC	CASSQTALGYEQYF
TRBJ2-1	.	TRBD2	TRBV3-1/TRBV3-2	TGTGCCAGCAGCCAAGCCTCTAGCGGGCCGTTCTTC	CASSQASSGPFF
TRBJ2-5	.	.	TRBV6-6	TGTGCCAGCAGTAGCCGGGACACCCAAGAGACCCAGTACTTC	CASSSRDTQETQYF
TRBJ1-5	few	.	TRBV9	TGTGCCAGCAGCCGAGACTGGAGTCAGCCCCAGCATTTT	CASSRDWSQPQHF
TRBJ2-7	.	.	TRBV6-2/TRBV6-3	TGTGCCAGCAGTTACCGCCAGGGCGAGCAGTACTTC	CASSYRQGEQYF
TRBJ2-1	.	.	TRBV2	TGTGCCAGCAGCGGGGAACAGCCCCCCTACAATGAGCAGTTCTTC	CASSGEQPPYNEQFF
TRBJ2-7	.	.	TRBV4-2	TGTGCCAGCAGCCAAGACCGCGGTACCGAGCAGTACTTC	CASSQDRGTEQYF
TRBJ2-1	.	.	TRBV10-1	TGCGCCAGCAGTGAGGGTGACTTCCCCTACAATGAGCAGTTCTTC	CASSEGDFPYNEQFF
TRBJ1-1	.	.	TRBV7-6	TGTGCCAGCAGCTTATTTGTACAGGGTGACACTGAAGCTTTCTTT	CASSLFVQGDTEAFF
TRBJ2-1	.	.	TRBV7-9	TGTGCCAGCAGCCCCACAGGCCAAAACTCCTACAATGAGCAGTTCTTC	CASSPTGQNSYNEQFF
TRBJ1-2	.	.	TRBV28	TGTGCCAGCAGTTTAGTGAGCGGAAACGGCTACACCTTC	CASSLVSGNGYTF
TRBJ2-3	few	TRBD2	TRBV24-1	TGTGCCACCAGTGGTTGGGCTAGCGGCGGCACAGATACGCAGTATTTT	CATSGWASGGTDTQYF
TRBJ2-2	.	.	TRBV28	TGTGCCAGCAGTTTTCTCCAGCGGAACACCGGGGAGCTGTTTTTT	CASSFLQRNTGELFF
TRBJ1-1	.	.	TRBV7-9	TGTGCCAGCAGCCCCGGGGGGGGAGGGTTGAATTGGGACACTGAAGCTTTCTTT	CASSPGGGGLNWDTEAFF
TRBJ2-1	.	TRBD1	TRBV19	TGTGCCAGTAGTATAGTGGGACAGGGGAACAATGAGCAGTTCTTC	CASSIVGQGNNEQFF
TRBJ2-7	.	.	TRBV30	TGTGCCTGGAGTGTGTTAGTTGCCGAGCAGTACTTC	CAWSVLVAEQYF
TRBJ2-3	few	.	TRBV6-4	TGTGCCAGCAGTGACCGGGGTGGCACAGATACGCAGTATTTT	CASSDRGGTDTQYF
TRBJ2-1	.	TRBD2	TRBV10-1	TGCGCCAGCAGTGAGCGGACTAGCGGGGGGAGAGGCGATGAGCAGTTCTTC	CASSERTSGGRGDEQFF